The clone carrying this TCR beta chain was seen at least ten times. This sample was included in a study of T-cell reconstitution after alpha-beta-depleted transplantation in children. V gave up 0 bases and J gave up 5 bases, with 8 bases separating them. Looked up from germline, CDR1 is MNHEY and CDR2 is SVGAGI. CDR3 length equals 14 residues. Preparation of the TCRbeta library was carried out with unique molecular identifiers. In TCRdb, the PCR reads were re-called with MiXCR into one record per CDR3 protein. The sample holds hundreds of thousands of distinct CDR3 sequences, approximately 15% seen once.

This sequence was found in a human donor who donated a stem cell graft to a child with acute myeloid leukemia. The chain has TRBV6-5 and TRBJ2-1; D perhaps matches TRBD1 (5 bases). Specimen: PBMCs from the stem cell graft donor, collected from the stem cell graft. The CDR3 nucleotides are TGTGCCAGCAGTTACTCGCAGGGTAACAATGAGCAGTTCTTC. It specifies CASSYSQGNNEQFF.